The 23 T cell receptor beta chains listed next were all sequenced from one sample in a study of T cells in Graves' hyperthyroidism and ophthalmopathy. TCR beta CDR3 sequences were amplified from RNA transcripts. Carried out on the TCR CDR3, a first-round RT-PCR used the HTBI primer set. TCRdb used MiXCR to reprocess the multiplex PCR reads, holding one entry per CDR3 protein. The profile shows about 520,000 distinct CDR3 sequences, around a quarter of them singletons. Sequenced material: blood. The receptors were gathered from a woman under 40 with Graves' ophthalmopathy.

The CDR3 coding sequence is TGTGCCAGCAGTTACTTCGCTAGCCAATCCTACGAGCAGTACTTC. Amino acid sequence: CASSYFASQSYEQYF. The chain employs TRBV6-5 and TRBJ2-7; the D gene is possibly TRBD2 (5 bases). Trimming shortened V by 1 base and J by 1 base, and 11 bases separated the two germline ends. CDR3 length: 15 amino acids. Looked up from germline, CDR1 is MNHEY and CDR2 is SVGAGI.

This clonotype was detected a few times. The rearrangement joins TRBV2 to TRBJ2-6; 8 bases are shared with TRBD1. This CDR3 has 18 amino acids. CDR1 and CDR2 (germline): SNHLY, FYNNEI. The J segment lost 0 bases and the V segment lost 6 bases, leaving 10 bases of the junction unmatched. The CDR3 here is CASRKTGEWGSGANVLTF. CDR3 DNA sequence: TGTGCCAGCAGAAAGACAGGGGAATGGGGCTCTGGGGCCAACGTCCTGACTTTC.

The chain recombines TRBV28 with TRBJ1-2; D uncertain. The CDR3 spans 14 residues. Trimming took 5 bases from V and 8 from J, leaving 18 bases between them. The germline CDR1 and CDR2 sequences are MDHEN and SYDVKM. The CDR3: CASSRWQPGRGYTF. In nucleotides, the CDR3 is TGTGCCAGCAGTAGATGGCAGCCCGGTAGGGGCTACACCTTC.

This clonotype has a count of ten or more. The J gene is TRBJ1-1, the V gene TRBV6-1; D not resolved. CDR3 length: 14 amino acids. V shed 2 bases and J shed 1 base, with 8 bases lying between them. Germline CDR1 MNHNS, CDR2 SASEGT. The CDR3 sequence is CASSERQANTEAFF. DNA for the CDR3: TGTGCCAGCAGTGAAAGACAAGCGAACACTGAAGCTTTCTTT.

The V gene is TRBV28, the J gene TRBJ2-7, with 12 bases matching TRBD2. CDR1 and CDR2 (germline): MDHEN, SYDVKM. The CDR3 runs 16 residues. Trimming took 5 bases from V and 4 from J; bases not matched to a gene: 9. This chain's CDR3 is CASSTRTSGKSYEQYF. The CDR3 DNA is TGTGCCAGCAGTACGCGGACTAGCGGGAAGTCGTACGAGCAGTACTTC.

This clonotype was seen many times. The rearrangement uses TRBV10-3 and TRBJ2-2; D is possibly TRBD1 or TRBD2 (5 bases each). Germline V gene data show CDR1 as ENHRY and CDR2 as SYGVKD. Trimming pared 3 bases from V and 4 bases from J, leaving 12 bases between. This CDR3 region has 15 residues. CDR3 region: CAISDGTISTGELFF. In DNA form, the CDR3 reads TGTGCCATCAGTGACGGGACCATAAGCACCGGGGAGCTGTTTTTT.

The chain couples TRBV28 to TRBJ2-5; 15 bases are shared with TRBD2. V lost 5 bases and J lost 1; bases outside the gene matches: 2. CDR3 length equals 16 residues. Germline lookup yields CDR1 MDHEN and CDR2 SYDVKM. In DNA, the CDR3 is TGTGCCAGCAGTAAGGGACTAGCGGGGGGCCAAGAGACCCAGTACTTC. As protein: CASSKGLAGGQETQYF.

Many counts were recorded for this clonotype. The chain combines TRBV6-2 or TRBV6-3 with TRBJ1-2; TRBD1 matches 10 bases. The CDR3 spans 14 residues. The V segment lost 5 bases and the J segment 3 bases; nucleotides outside the gene matches: 3. Looked up from germline, CDR1 is MNHEY and CDR2 is SVGEGT. Written as DNA, the CDR3 is TGTGCCAGCAGTGGACAGGGGGACCACTATGGCTACACCTTC. It is translated as CASSGQGDHYGYTF.

The table lists this clonotype with many counts. CDR3 loop: CASSKTTGPTSEAFF. CDR3 nucleotides: TGTGCCAGTAGTAAAACTACAGGACCGACAAGTGAAGCTTTCTTT. This chain joins TRBV19 and TRBJ1-1; TRBD1 is a possible D gene (5 bases). The germline V gene encodes CDR1 LNHDA and CDR2 SQIVND (reference sequence). This CDR3 has 15 amino acids. Between the trimmed V and J ends, which lost 4 bases and 7 bases, there was a span of 19 bases.

Ten or more counts support this clonotype. The chain couples TRBV7-2 to TRBJ1-6; possibly TRBD1 for D (6 bases). V lost 5 bases, J lost 7 bases, and 15 bases lay in between. The CDR3 is 15 amino acids. Germline V gene sequence: CDR1 SGHTA, CDR2 FQGNSA. CDR3 bases: TGTGCCAGCAGCAGGGGGGGAGCGGCCAATTCACCCCTCCACTTT. Translated: CASSRGGAANSPLHF.

The chain recombines TRBV5-1 with TRBJ1-3; no reliable D call. Trimming took 4 bases from V and 4 from J, leaving 9 bases between them. The CDR3 is 13 amino acids. CDR1 is SGHRS, CDR2 YFSETQ, per germline. Here the CDR3 DNA reads TGCGCCAGCAGCGAACAAAGGGGAAACACCATATATTTT. It encodes CASSEQRGNTIYF. The complete variable domain, with remaining parts taken from reference TRBV5-1 and TRBJ1-3, reads KAGVTQTPRYLIKTRGQQVTLSCSPISGHRSVSWYQQTPGQGLQFLFEYFSETQRNKGNFPGRFSGRQFSNSRSEMNVSTLELGDSALYLCASSEQRGNTIYFGEGSWLTVV.

This clonotype was seen at least ten times. The rearrangement links TRBV18 to TRBJ1-1, with TRBD1 as a possible D gene (5 bases). Trimming removed 7 bases from V and 0 bases from J, with 9 bases in between. In germline, CDR1 is KGHSH, CDR2 LQKENI. The CDR3 is 13 residues long. The CDR3 coding sequence is TGTGCCAGCTTTCGGGACGTGAACACTGAAGCTTTCTTT. Protein: CASFRDVNTEAFF.

This clonotype appeared many times. The rearrangement joins TRBV19 to TRBJ1-1; 8 nucleotides agree with TRBD1. The V segment lost 5 bases and the J segment 7 bases; nucleotides outside the gene matches: 9. The CDR3 contains 14 residues. The V gene's germline CDR1 is LNHDA and CDR2 SQIVND (reference sequence). DNA for the CDR3: TGTGCCAGTAGTCCTCGACAGGGGATCGATGAAGCTTTCTTT. It codes for CASSPRQGIDEAFF.

This clonotype occurred many times. This chain joins TRBV11-3 and TRBJ1-1; D is possibly TRBD1 (6 bases). CDR3 length: 15 amino acids. Germline values: CDR1 SGHNT, CDR2 YENEEA. With 0 bases removed from V and 4 bases from J, the gap between germline ends came to 12 bases. The chain's CDR3 is CASSLDWGGGTEAFF. CDR3 coding DNA: TGTGCCAGCAGCTTAGACTGGGGGGGCGGCACTGAAGCTTTCTTT.

The V gene is TRBV12-3 or TRBV12-4, the J gene TRBJ2-7; possibly TRBD2 for D (5 bases). There are 13 residues in the CDR3. V was pared by 6 bases and J by 1 base, with 10 bases between. This CDR3 is CASSARRSYEQYF. In nucleotides, the CDR3 is TGTGCCAGCAGCGCCAGGAGGTCCTACGAGCAGTACTTC.

This clonotype was picked up a small number of times. V is TRBV27 and J is TRBJ2-2, with 8 bases aligning to TRBD2. This CDR3 has 16 amino acids. Germline trimming cut 3 bases from V and 1 base from J; bases unmatched to any gene: 4. Germline V CDR1 and CDR2: MNHEY, SMNVEV (reference sequence). The CDR3 region has the DNA TGTGCCAGCAGTTTCAAAGCGGGGGAGAACACCGGGGAGCTGTTTTTT. As protein: CASSFKAGENTGELFF.

The J gene is TRBJ1-2, the V gene TRBV6-1; 9 bases fit TRBD1. The CDR3 consists of 15 residues. Germline trimming cut 2 bases from V and 8 bases from J; bases unmatched to any gene: 9. In germline, CDR1 is MNHNS, CDR2 SASEGT. The chain's CDR3 is CASSESGTGRLGYTF. CDR3 in DNA: TGTGCCAGCAGTGAATCTGGGACAGGGCGTTTAGGCTACACCTTC.

Points on this clonotype: Since no conserved phenylalanine or tryptophan closes the CDR3, a read error is the likely cause. No DNA is shown, since the ends of the CDR3 on it are uncertain; the CDR3 is the one TCRdb lists. This sequence joins TRBV6-5 and TRBJ1-1. Counting both end residues, the CDR3 totals 14 amino acids. The V gene's germline CDR1 is MNHEY and CDR2 SVGAGI. The CDR3 reads CASSYAGGGTEACV.

This clonotype was observed many times. The chain has TRBV12-3 or TRBV12-4 and TRBJ1-1; unclear D gene. V was pared by 10 bases and J by 3 bases, with 12 bases between. The CDR3 runs 12 residues. CDR3 sequence reads: CAIQELDTEAFF. The CDR3 DNA reads TGTGCCATTCAGGAATTGGACACTGAAGCTTTCTTT.

V usage is TRBV12-3 or TRBV12-4 and J usage is TRBJ1-2; no definite D call. The CDR3 is 14 amino acids. The ends were cut back, 3 bases at V and 0 bases at J, with 8 bases in the middle. The CDR3 region has the DNA TGTGCCAGCAGTTTTGAATGGACTAACTATGGCTACACCTTC. It translates to CASSFEWTNYGYTF.

This clonotype was seen ten or more times. This rearrangement joins TRBV6-5 to TRBJ1-5; D ambiguous. The CDR3 sequence is 13 residues long. V lost 7 bases and J lost 0, with 7 bases in between. Per germline, CDR1 MNHEY and CDR2 SVGAGI. CDR3 bases: TGTGCCAGCAAACGGGGTAGCAATCAGCCCCAGCATTTT. Translating gives CASKRGSNQPQHF.

This sequence joins TRBV6-1 and TRBJ2-7; D may match TRBD1 or TRBD2 (5 bases each). Trimming stripped 7 bases from V and 7 bases from J, with 26 bases between. Germline V CDR1 and CDR2: MNHNS, SASEGT. CDR3 length equals 16 residues. The CDR3 DNA follows: TGTGCCAGCATTGATGCAACAGGAGAGAGGGCGAGGGAGCAGTACTTC. Its translation is CASIDATGERAREQYF.

The V gene is TRBV6-1, the J gene TRBJ1-1; 9 bases are shared with TRBD1. Germline assignment: CDR1 MNHNS and CDR2 SASEGT. V shed 6 bases and J 1 base; nucleotides not matched to a gene: 6. The CDR3 length is 15 residues. The CDR3 region has the DNA TGTGCCAGCAGGGGATACAGGGGGCCGAACACTGAAGCTTTCTTT. Translation gives CASRGYRGPNTEAFF.